Shown below are 23 T cell receptor beta chains from a single sample sequenced in a study of blood T cells in healthy people across ages. Sample-barcoded 5' priming and a J-beta primer mix drove a second PCR of about 7 to 12 cycles. Each CDR3 protein is one row after TCRdb ran MiXCR on the 5' RACE reads. The sample consists of about 640,000 distinct CDR3 sequences, 25% to 30% of them appearing once. The material sequenced was blood. Receptors originate from a woman older than 75 in good health.

This clonotype was detected ten times or more. V and J are TRBV15 and TRBJ2-5, with 7 bases lining up with TRBD2. This CDR3 region has 14 residues. The J segment lost 4 bases and the V segment lost 3 bases, leaving 5 bases of the junction unmatched. Germline CDR1 reads LNHNV; CDR2 reads YYDKDF (reference sequence). The CDR3 loop reads CATSRGGGTETQYF. CDR3 in DNA: TGTGCCACCAGCAGGGGGGGGGGTACAGAGACCCAGTACTTC.

This clonotype was picked up many times. The rearrangement joins TRBV5-1 to TRBJ1-2, with D possibly TRBD1 on 5 matching bases. The CDR3 covers 17 residues. Germline CDR1 reads SGHRS; CDR2 reads YFSETQ. Trimming removed 2 bases from V and 0 bases from J, with 17 bases in between. CDR3 sequence reads: CASSFRSSDTPNYGYTF. CDR3 bases: TGCGCCAGCAGCTTCAGATCCTCGGACACACCTAACTATGGCTACACCTTC. The full variable domain, with the rest looked up from reference TRBV5-1 and TRBJ1-2, is KAGVTQTPRYLIKTRGQQVTLSCSPISGHRSVSWYQQTPGQGLQFLFEYFSETQRNKGNFPGRFSGRQFSNSRSEMNVSTLELGDSALYLCASSFRSSDTPNYGYTFGSGTRLTVV.

This clonotype was seen only a few times. V gene TRBV21-1 combines with J gene TRBJ2-3; TRBD1 is the table's D call, not checked against the DNA. TRBV21-1 is termed a pseudogene. The CDR3 is 20 amino acids. In nucleotides, the CDR3 is TGTGCCAGCAGCAGGAGGATTTGGGGGCTGTTACAGATACCCACAGATACGCAGTATTTT. Translation: CASSRRIWGLLQIPTDTQYF.

This chain joins TRBV30 and TRBJ2-7, with unresolved D. The closer fit of TRBJ2-5 to the DNA end suggests the J call may be wrong. The CDR3 covers 11 residues. Germline CDR1 GTSNPN, CDR2 SVGIG (reference sequence). The chain's CDR3 is CAWSASGTQYF. CDR3 nucleotide sequence: TGTGCCTGGAGCGCATCCGGGACCCAGTACTTC.

About this clonotype itself: This could be a read error, since a much larger clone is one nucleotide away. The chain is built from TRBV6-6 and TRBJ2-5; maybe TRBD2 (7 bases). V was pared by 6 bases and J by 11 bases, with 22 bases between. The germline V gene has CDR1 MNHNY and CDR2 SVGAGI (reference sequence). CDR3 length equals 14 residues. This CDR3 reads CASRQGGSYNEQYF. In DNA form, the CDR3 reads TGTGCCAGCAGACAGGGAGGGTCCTACAATGAGCAGTACTTC.

The CDR3 nucleotides are TGCGCCAGCAGGGGGGACAGGAGCACAGATACGCAGTATTTT. Its translation is CASRGDRSTDTQYF. The chain combines TRBV5-1 with TRBJ2-3, with TRBD1 identical over 8 bases. Germline V gene data show CDR1 as SGHRS and CDR2 as YFSETQ. The CDR3 consists of 14 residues. J gave up 0 bases and V 5 bases, and 2 bases lay outside the gene matches.

This clonotype was detected once. CDR3: CASSLYDLAKNIQYF. For the CDR3, the DNA is TGTGCCAGCAGCTTATACGACCTAGCCAAAAACATTCAGTACTTC. The rearrangement uses TRBV7-2 and TRBJ2-4; D is uncertain. CDR1 SGHTA and CDR2 FQGNSA come from the germline V gene. The CDR3 length is 15 residues. The V and J ends lost 2 bases and 0 bases respectively, with 8 bases between them.

The chain couples TRBV18 to TRBJ1-1; the D is unclear. Trimming pared 1 base from V and 1 base from J, leaving 7 bases between. The CDR3 runs to 14 residues. Germline V CDR1 and CDR2: KGHSH, LQKENI. The DNA of the CDR3 is TGTGCCAGCTCACCACGGAAAGCGAACACTGAAGCTTTCTTT. Protein: CASSPRKANTEAFF. The full variable domain, completed using reference TRBV18 and TRBJ1-1, is NAGVMQNPRHLVRRRGQEARLRCSPMKGHSHVYWYRQLPEEGLKFMVYLQKENIIDESGMPKERFSAEFPKEGPSILRIQQVVRGDSAAYFCASSPRKANTEAFFGQGTRLTVV.

In this sample, this clonotype turned up many times. The rearrangement uses TRBV12-3 or TRBV12-4 and TRBJ1-4; D is possibly TRBD1 (5 bases). The CDR3 is 14 residues long. V lost 4 bases, J lost 8 bases, and 14 bases lay in between. CDR3 in amino acids: CASSSASEGEKLFF. CDR3 nucleotide sequence: TGTGCCAGCAGTTCAGCCTCAGAGGGGGAAAAACTGTTTTTT.

This clonotype was detected a few times. The chain uses TRBV12-3 or TRBV12-4 and TRBJ1-5, with a possible D match to TRBD1 (6 bases). Trimming left V 5 bases short and J 2 bases short, with 16 bases between. CDR3 size: 16 residues. The CDR3, as DNA: TGTGCCAGCAGTAGATCACAGGGTTGGGGCAATCAGCCCCAGCATTTT. Protein product: CASSRSQGWGNQPQHF.

At least ten counts were recorded for this clonotype. The chain recombines TRBV20-1 with TRBJ2-4, with TRBD2 matching 15 bases. The V segment lost 4 bases and the J segment 10 bases; nucleotides outside the gene matches: 8. The V gene's germline CDR1 is DFQATT and CDR2 SNEGSKA (reference sequence). The length of the CDR3 is 15 residues. The CDR3, as DNA: TGCAGTGCTATTTGGACTAGCGGGGGGGCCAGGATTCAGTACTTC. Translating it yields CSAIWTSGGARIQYF.

The CDR3 loop is CASSASRDRTIYGNTIYF. The CDR3 nucleotides read TGTGCCAGCAGCGCGAGCCGGGACAGGACGATATATGGAAACACCATATATTTT. This sequence joins TRBV9 and TRBJ1-3; TRBD1 matches 8 bases. This CDR3 has 18 amino acids. Germline V CDR1 and CDR2: SGDLS, YYNGEE. V lost 3 bases and J lost 3; bases outside the gene matches: 14.

This clonotype has ten or more counts. Its ends do not fully match the called genes, so a read error is possible. The gene calls are TRBV7-9 and TRBJ2-3; 8 nucleotides match TRBD2. In germline, CDR1 is SEHNR, CDR2 FQNEAQ (reference sequence). The CDR3 totals 15 residues. The DNA of the CDR3 is TGTGCCGGCAGTAGGCCTAGCGGGTTGTTAGATACGCAGTATTTT. It is translated as CAGSRPSGLLDTQYF.

The chain couples TRBV5-5 to TRBJ1-2; D gene uncertain. The germline V and J ends were trimmed by 4 bases and 8 bases, with 24 bases remaining between them. CDR3 length: 16 amino acids. Germline CDR1 and CDR2: SGHKS and YYEKEE (reference sequence). Here the CDR3 reads CASSPQWESTMGGYTF. The CDR3 DNA sequence: TGTGCCAGCAGCCCGCAGTGGGAGAGTACTATGGGAGGCTACACCTTC. The complete variable domain, with remaining parts taken from reference TRBV5-5 and TRBJ1-2, reads DAGVTQSPTHLIKTRGQQVTLRCSPISGHKSVSWYQQVLGQGPQFIFQYYEKEERGRGNFPDRFSARQFPNYSSELNVNALLLGDSALYLCASSPQWESTMGGYTFGSGTRLTVV.

This clonotype was detected ten times or more. CDR3 coding DNA: TGTGCCAGCAGTTACTCAGACTACAACAATGAGCAGTTCTTC. Residues: CASSYSDYNNEQFF. This chain connects TRBV6-5 to TRBJ2-1; D perhaps matches TRBD2 (5 bases). Germline V gene sequence: CDR1 MNHEY, CDR2 SVGAGI. Trimming stripped 0 bases from V and 5 bases from J, with 8 bases between. The CDR3 contains 14 residues.

This clonotype was seen at least ten times. The chain uses TRBV5-1 and TRBJ2-1, with a tentative D call TRBD2 (6 bases). V was cut by 4 bases and J by 6 bases, with 20 bases left in between. Germline assignment: CDR1 SGHRS and CDR2 YFSETQ. This CDR3 has 16 residues. CDR3 in amino acids: CASSPRVAVVANEQFF. CDR3 in DNA: TGCGCCAGCAGCCCGAGAGTAGCGGTGGTCGCCAATGAGCAGTTCTTC.

This clonotype was detected many times. The rearrangement joins TRBV5-1 to TRBJ1-1, with D perhaps TRBD1 (6 bases). In germline, CDR1 is SGHRS, CDR2 YFSETQ. Trimming shortened V by 4 bases and J by 1 base, and 17 bases separated the two germline ends. CDR3 length: 16 residues. CDR3 bases: TGCGCCAGCAGCCCTCTGGCGGGGGCCTCGAACACTGAAGCTTTCTTT. Residues: CASSPLAGASNTEAFF.

This clonotype was recorded many times. The chain recombines TRBV10-3 with TRBJ2-7; the match to TRBD1 covers 7 bases. Germline CDR1 is ENHRY and CDR2 is SYGVKD. The CDR3 covers 13 residues. J gave up 7 bases and V 10 bases, and 13 bases lay outside the gene matches. This chain's CDR3 is CATDRQGRNEQYF. The DNA of the CDR3 is TGTGCCACCGATAGACAGGGAAGAAATGAGCAGTACTTC.

Only a few counts were recorded for this clonotype. The chain carries TRBV20-1 and TRBJ2-6, with D perhaps being TRBD1 or TRBD2 (5 bases each). CDR3 length: 18 amino acids. Looked up from germline, CDR1 is DFQATT and CDR2 is SNEGSKA (reference sequence). With 0 bases removed from V and 0 bases from J, the gap between germline ends came to 15 bases. Here the CDR3 reads CSAREGPRDDSGANVLTF. The DNA of the CDR3 is TGCAGTGCTAGAGAAGGTCCCAGGGACGACTCTGGGGCCAACGTCCTGACTTTC.

The rearrangement joins TRBV5-1 to TRBJ2-1; 12 nucleotides match TRBD2. The CDR3 has 16 residues. The J segment lost 6 bases and the V segment lost 0 bases, leaving 4 bases of the junction unmatched. Germline lookup yields CDR1 SGHRS and CDR2 YFSETQ. The CDR3 spells CASSLEVLAGGNEQFF. As DNA, the CDR3 is TGCGCCAGCAGCTTGGAGGTACTAGCGGGAGGCAATGAGCAGTTCTTC.

This clonotype has a count of ten or more. The chain recombines TRBV5-6 with TRBJ1-4; 8 bases are shared with TRBD1. The J segment lost 8 bases and the V segment lost 2 bases, leaving 5 bases of the junction unmatched. This CDR3 comprises 14 residues. CDR1 is SGHDT, CDR2 YYEEEE, per germline. CDR3 sequence (DNA): TGTGCCAGCAGCTTCGGACAGGGCCGGGAAAAACTGTTTTTT. Translated, it gives CASSFGQGREKLFF. Full variable domain (outside the CDR3, taken from reference TRBV5-6 and TRBJ1-4): DAGVTQSPTHLIKTRGQQVTLRCSPKSGHDTVSWYQQALGQGPQFIFQYYEEEERQRGNFPDRFSGHQFPNYSSELNVNALLLGDSALYLCASSFGQGREKLFFGSGTQLSVL.

The genes are TRBV2 and TRBJ2-1, with 8 bases lining up with TRBD2. The CDR3 contains 13 residues. Germline assignment: CDR1 SNHLY and CDR2 FYNNEI. Trimming at V came to 3 bases and at J to 12 bases, leaving 7 bases not matched to a gene. CDR3 DNA sequence: TGTGCCAGCAGTGAGGGGGGCGGGGGGCCGCAGTTCTTC. Protein: CASSEGGGGPQFF.

V is TRBV18 and J is TRBJ2-1; D call uncertain. Trimming stripped 8 bases from V and 8 bases from J, with 10 bases between. The CDR3 has 11 amino acids. Germline V CDR1 and CDR2: KGHSH, LQKENI. CDR3 sequence (DNA): TGTGCCAGCCCCATAAAGCATGAGCAGTTCTTC. Residues: CASPIKHEQFF.